This T cell receptor beta chain appears in the sequencing data of a study of shared clonotypes between healthy human individuals (dated by TCRdb to between 2020 and 2021). Describing the broader study: The cohort included three men and two women between 18 and 49 years of age. Per donor, three plates each were used for CD4 naive and CD4 memory, two for CD8 naive, and one for CD8 memory. Blood TCR repertoires of a handful of healthy adults were deeply sequenced to estimate repertoire size and the extent of clonotype sharing between individuals. To increase sequencing depth and limit assay-specific biases, TCR repertoire library preparation and sequencing were carried out by different laboratories using diverse techniques. Between about 0.94 and 8.9 billion PBMCs per donor were obtained by leukapheresis. Results and caveats for the whole study, not just this receptor: Larger estimated clonotype richness was generally found for naive subsets than for memory subsets. Pairwise subsampling led to the expectation that sequencing depth would affect the degree of clonotype sharing among donors. Compared with non-shared clonotypes, the clonotypes found in all four sorted-subset donors had higher generation probabilities. Because the study included only a small number of donors, the genetic and exposure-history diversity represented was limited. Sampling was restricted to blood, and TCR repertoires in tissue are likely to differ from TCR repertoires in blood. Across a few donors, about 5.2% of naive CD4, roughly 3.4% of naive CD8, 2.3% of memory CD4, and about 0.44% of memory CD8 clonotypes were shared. Rarefaction of sorted-subset datasets indicated incomplete sequencing despite the large sequencing depth.

TCR CDR3 regions were amplified from genomic DNA by multiplex PCR using the deep immunoSEQ assay. Genomic DNA extracted from each cell subset was distributed evenly over all wells of several immunoSEQ 96-well plates, and each plate served as one replicate. Each replicate PCR for sorted subsets received approximately 220 ng genomic DNA, equal to tens of thousands of T cell genomes. Purified libraries were measured with a Qubit 3.0 fluorometer, size-checked on a Bioanalyzer 2100, and measured again with the KAPA Library Quantification kit. A separate single-read 150-cycle Illumina NextSeq 550 flow cell was used to sequence each immunoSEQ 96-well plate. The authors' pipeline ran thus. The immunoSEQ output contained only junctional sequences without quality scores, so filtering could not match that applied to full-length reads. Sequences were annotated with PyIR, a Python wrapper for IgBLAST v1.9, using IMGT germline references to assign V/J genes and CDR3. Reads were removed for weak V/J assignments (E-value above 1e-6), missing CDR3, stop codons, out-of-frame junctions, or ambiguous translated residues. V3J clonotypes were defined by identical inferred V gene, J gene, and CDR3 amino acid sequence. Percentage overlap between repertoires was computed as shared unique clonotypes divided by the size of the smaller repertoire. RTK rarefaction, the Chao1 estimator, and Recon v2.1 estimates of unobserved clonotypes were used to assess repertoire richness. Generation probabilities were computed with OLGA for all TCRbeta clonotypes obtained by the gDNA method from several donors. In TCRdb, the immuneACCESS table is reduced to in-frame sequences with V and J assigned. These tables do not hold every clone; where another copy was compared, an unresolved V gene accounts for under half, and the others remain unexplained. V, J and clone size reflect that table, while D and trimming were determined from the DNA. This sample lists 2,100,000 or so clones; approximately 95% were detected once. Approximately 0.13% of the sample is in the top ten clones.

This clone was counted once. The clone's antigen remains unknown. The record has no base qualities; no much larger clone is one base away. The V end loses 5 bases and the J end loses 0 bases, and a stretch of 8 bases separates them. Per the germline V gene, SGHRS is the CDR1 and YFSETQ is the CDR2. The CDR3 contains 14 residues, cysteine and phenylalanine counted. CDR3 DNA only is kept here, 42 bases in frame from base 1. Donors were healthy HIV-negative adults with no recently reported acute infections or vaccinations. Every donor was a Caucasian adult residing in Nashville, Tennessee, USA. CD4+ T cells were enriched through magnetic negative selection, after which naive cells were positively selected on CD45RA and the remaining negative fraction served as the memory subset. Blood was collected by leukapheresis, and PBMCs were isolated by Ficoll-Histopaque density gradient centrifugation and then cryopreserved in liquid nitrogen vapor phase. Purity and quantity of every magnetically sorted T cell population were checked by analytical flow cytometry. Genomic DNA was isolated from every sorted fraction and measured by UV absorbance on a Nanodrop 2000c.

This clonotype originated in a man between 18 and 35 years old in good health. The chain employs TRBV5-1 and TRBJ2-2, with no D gene named confidently. The sequenced material came from naive CD4+ T cells sorted from blood. The cell subset or site label, as the study defines it: CD45RA+ positively selected. This receptor carries the CDR3 CASRFVANTGELFF. The bases read TGCGCCAGCAGGTTTGTCGCGAACACCGGGGAGCTGTTTTTT.